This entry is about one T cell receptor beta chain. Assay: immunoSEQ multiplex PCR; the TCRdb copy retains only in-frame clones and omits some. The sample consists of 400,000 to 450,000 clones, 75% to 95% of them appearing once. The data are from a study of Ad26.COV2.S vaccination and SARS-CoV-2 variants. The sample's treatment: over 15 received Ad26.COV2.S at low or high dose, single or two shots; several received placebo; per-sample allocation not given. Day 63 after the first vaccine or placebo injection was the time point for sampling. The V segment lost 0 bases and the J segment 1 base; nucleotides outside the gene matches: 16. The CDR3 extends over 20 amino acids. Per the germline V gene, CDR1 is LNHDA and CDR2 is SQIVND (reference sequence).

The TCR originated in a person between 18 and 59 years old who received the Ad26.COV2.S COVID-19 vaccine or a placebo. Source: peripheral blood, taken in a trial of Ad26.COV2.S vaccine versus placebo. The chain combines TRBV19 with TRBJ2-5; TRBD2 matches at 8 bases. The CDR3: CASSIDVVVEAGESQETQYF. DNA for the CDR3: TGTGCCAGTAGTATAGATGTGGTCGTGGAAGCGGGAGAGTCCCAAGAGACCCAGTACTTC.